The 5 T cell receptor beta chains reported below all come from one sample, sequenced in a study of T cells expressing NK-cell markers. Using the 5' RACE reads, TCRdb records one entry per CDR3 protein without DNA. The sample holds about 260,000 distinct CDR3 sequences. The sample comprised blood T cells: a sorted CD56 or NKG2C T cell subset, CD4+ or CD8+ T cells, or bulk PBMC T cells (not recorded which). The receptor set was obtained from a woman between 18 and 70 years old in good health.

The chain couples TRBV5-6 to TRBJ2-7; the D call from TCRdb, TRBD1, cannot be confirmed without DNA. The V gene's germline CDR1 is SGHDT and CDR2 YYEEEE. CDR3 size: 18 residues. The CDR3 region is CASSAVTDQTPTHHEQYF.

Here the CDR3 reads CASSSSEGYTF. V and J are TRBV21-1 and TRBJ1-2. TRBV21-1 is labeled a pseudogene. The CDR3 extends over 11 amino acids.

This chain links TRBV28 with TRBJ2-7; the D call from TCRdb, TRBD2, cannot be confirmed without DNA. CDR3 length equals 12 residues. Germline V CDR1 and CDR2: MDHEN, SYDVKM. The CDR3: CVSSSTSYEQYF.

The rearrangement links TRBV27 to TRBJ1-5. Germline-derived CDR1 and CDR2 are MNHEY and SMNVEV (reference sequence). The CDR3 has 15 residues. The chain's CDR3 is CASSGGGYSNQPQHF.

The rearrangement uses TRBV20-1 and TRBJ1-3; there is no DNA to check the TCRdb D call of TRBD1. The CDR3 loop spans 16 amino acids. CDR1 and CDR2 from the germline V gene are DFQATT and SNEGSKA (reference sequence). This CDR3 is CSARLAGGNSGNTIYF.